Below are 22 T cell receptor beta chains sequenced from a single sample in a study of cytomegalovirus exposure and HLA in healthy donors. PCR amplification relied on 60 Vbeta primers (plus 13 Jbeta primers). Libraries were prepared by immunoSEQ multiplex PCR; TCRdb keeps only in-frame clonotypes and omits some of them. There are some 130,000 clones in the sample; approximately 80% occur only once, and around 0.92% lies in the top ten. Specimen: PBMCs. The source is a human donor in good health.

This sequence joins TRBV5-1 and TRBJ2-3; 8 nucleotides line up with TRBD1. This CDR3 region has 14 residues. Germline assignment: CDR1 SGHRS and CDR2 YFSETQ. V was pared by 1 base and J by 5 bases, with 3 bases of the junction left unmatched. DNA for the CDR3: TGCGCCAGCAGCTTGCCAGGGGGCCAAGATACGCAGTATTTT. It is translated as CASSLPGGQDTQYF.

J is TRBJ1-2 and V is TRBV7-9, with D unclear. The CDR3 covers 13 residues. The germline V gene has CDR1 SEHNR and CDR2 FQNEAQ (reference sequence). V lost 5 bases and J lost 8, with 15 bases in between. The CDR3 nucleotides are TGTGCCAGCAGCCCTTGGAGGGTTGAAGGCTACACCTTC. Its translation: CASSPWRVEGYTF. The full variable domain, in which reference TRBV7-9 and TRBJ1-2 provide the parts outside the CDR3, is DTGVSQNPRHKITKRGQNVTFRCDPISEHNRLYWYRQTLGQGPEFLTYFQNEAQLEKSRLLSDRFSAERPKGSFSTLEIQRTEQGDSAMYLCASSPWRVEGYTFGSGTRLTVV.

This chain joins TRBV18 and TRBJ2-2, with D perhaps matching TRBD2 (5 bases). The germline V gene encodes CDR1 KGHSH and CDR2 LQKENI. V lost 1 base and J lost 7, with 16 bases in between. The CDR3 covers 16 residues. CDR3 DNA: TGTGCCAGCTCACCACGGCCTGGGAGTGATGGCGGGGAGCTGTTTTTT. As protein: CASSPRPGSDGGELFF.

CDR3 loop: CASSLLPGGRTEAFF. The CDR3 DNA is TGTGCCAGCAGTTTACTCCCTGGTGGGCGCACTGAAGCTTTCTTT. V usage is TRBV27 and J usage is TRBJ1-1; D remains ambiguous. Germline V gene lookup returns CDR1 MNHEY and CDR2 SMNVEV (reference sequence). The CDR3 consists of 15 residues. V was shortened by 2 bases and J by 4 bases, with 14 bases between the two germline ends.

This clone came up a few times. The chain carries TRBV6-5 and TRBJ2-6, with unresolved D. The CDR3 extends over 15 amino acids. Trimming stripped 0 bases from V and 0 bases from J, with 3 bases between. Germline loops: CDR1 MNHEY, CDR2 SVGAGI. CDR3 sequence (DNA): TGTGCCAGCAGTTACTCGCGCTCTGGGGCCAACGTCCTGACTTTC. This encodes CASSYSRSGANVLTF.

Turning to this clone: The junction does not match germline at one end; this may be a read error. This chain links TRBV29-1 with TRBJ1-1; TRBD1 matches at 7 bases. This CDR3 contains 12 residues. Germline CDR1 and CDR2: SQVTM and ANQGSEA. For the CDR3, the DNA is TGCAGCGTTTACCAGGGGGATATTGAAGTTTTCTTT. Amino acids: CSVYQGDIEVFF.

The chain carries TRBV29-1 and TRBJ2-5; possibly TRBD1 for D (5 bases). The DNA end is more similar to TRBJ2-7, so the J call may be wrong. Germline V gene sequence: CDR1 SQVTM, CDR2 ANQGSEA. This CDR3 is 12 amino acids long. The chain's CDR3 is CSVEGTSSEQYF. CDR3 sequence (DNA): TGCAGCGTTGAAGGGACAAGTTCCGAGCAGTACTTC.

The chain is built from TRBV7-6 and TRBJ1-5; TRBD1 matches 8 bases. The CDR3 is made up of 15 amino acids. CDR1 is SGHVS and CDR2 is FNYEAQ in the germline V gene. The J segment lost 0 bases and the V segment lost 5 bases, leaving 3 bases of the junction unmatched. The CDR3 DNA is TGTGCCAGCAGCCCGGGACAGGATAGCAATCAGCCCCAGCATTTT. This codes for CASSPGQDSNQPQHF. Full variable domain (remainder filled in from reference TRBV7-6 and TRBJ1-5): GAGVSQSPRYKVTKRGQDVALRCDPISGHVSLYWYRQALGQGPEFLTYFNYEAQQDKSGLPNDRFSAERPEGSISTLTIQRTEQRDSAMYRCASSPGQDSNQPQHFGDGTRLSIL.

The chain combines TRBV15 with TRBJ1-2; unclear D gene. CDR1 and CDR2 from the germline V gene are LNHNV and YYDKDF (reference sequence). CDR3 length equals 13 residues. Between the trimmed V and J ends, which lost 8 bases and 4 bases, there was a span of 14 bases. CDR3 sequence: CATRPDGGYGYTF. The CDR3 bases are TGTGCCACCCGACCCGACGGAGGCTATGGCTACACCTTC.

The genes are TRBV29-1 and TRBJ2-3, with 8 bases identical to TRBD2. CDR3 length equals 16 residues. V lost 7 bases and J lost 4; bases outside the gene matches: 16. The germline V gene encodes CDR1 SQVTM and CDR2 ANQGSEA. The CDR3 nucleotides read TGCAGCGCCCGAGGTTGGCCGGGGGGGCCATCAGATACGCAGTATTTT. Translating it yields CSARGWPGGPSDTQYF.

A single count supports this clone. The chain joins TRBV27 to TRBJ1-1; D is possibly TRBD1 (5 bases). The CDR3 is 15 residues long. Germline V lookup: CDR1 MNHEY, CDR2 SMNVEV (reference sequence). Trimming left V 1 base short and J 7 bases short, with 16 bases between. In DNA, the CDR3 is TGTGCCAGCAGTTTATATGGGGGACTGGGGGGTGAAGCTTTCTTT. This sequence encodes CASSLYGGLGGEAFF.

This clone has more than one count but fewer than ten. This sequence joins TRBV6-5 and TRBJ2-7; TRBD1 is a possible D gene (5 bases). V was trimmed by 3 bases and J by 1 base, leaving 13 bases between them. Germline CDR1 is MNHEY and CDR2 is SVGAGI. The CDR3 is 15 residues long. As DNA, the CDR3 is TGTGCCAGCAGTTATGGCGCCAGGGAATCCTACGAGCAGTACTTC. This translates into CASSYGARESYEQYF.

The rearrangement links TRBV28 to TRBJ2-7; D is perhaps TRBD1 (5 bases). This CDR3 contains 13 residues. V was cut by 4 bases and J by 4 bases, with 11 bases left in between. Germline V gives CDR1 MDHEN, CDR2 SYDVKM. CDR3 in DNA: TGTGCCAGCAGTTGGGGCACAGGTTACGAGCAGTACTTC. It specifies CASSWGTGYEQYF.

This chain connects TRBV5-1 to TRBJ2-3, with unresolved D. This CDR3 spans 15 amino acids. V was trimmed by 6 bases and J by 2 bases, leaving 16 bases between them. Germline V gene data show CDR1 as SGHRS and CDR2 as YFSETQ. The CDR3 sequence is CASILGDFNTDTQYF. In DNA, the CDR3 is TGCGCCAGCATCCTAGGAGACTTCAACACAGATACGCAGTATTTT. Full variable domain (remainder filled in from reference TRBV5-1 and TRBJ2-3): KAGVTQTPRYLIKTRGQQVTLSCSPISGHRSVSWYQQTPGQGLQFLFEYFSETQRNKGNFPGRFSGRQFSNSRSEMNVSTLELGDSALYLCASILGDFNTDTQYFGPGTRLTVL.

As regards this clone: The sample has other DNA sequences that encode this CDR3 too. J is TRBJ2-7 and V is TRBV19; no firm D call. V gave up 5 bases and J gave up 6 bases, with 17 bases separating them. CDR3 size: 14 residues. Germline CDR1 reads LNHDA; CDR2 reads SQIVND (reference sequence). The CDR3, as DNA: TGTGCCAGTAGTCCACCGATCGAAGGCGGCGAGCAGTACTTC. This gives the protein CASSPPIEGGEQYF.

The genes are TRBV19 and TRBJ1-4; D is unresolved. The germline V gene encodes CDR1 LNHDA and CDR2 SQIVND (reference sequence). The germline V and J ends were trimmed by 6 bases and 2 bases, with 10 bases remaining between them. CDR3 length equals 14 residues. The CDR3 here is CASRISATNEKLFF. The CDR3 DNA is TGTGCCAGTAGGATAAGCGCCACTAATGAAAAACTGTTTTTT.

This sequence joins TRBV9 and TRBJ2-7, with TRBD2 matching over 9 bases. The CDR3 loop spans 14 amino acids. The germline V gene encodes CDR1 SGDLS and CDR2 YYNGEE. V gave up 3 bases and J gave up 2 bases; unmatched junction bases: 3. The CDR3 nucleotides read TGTGCCAGCAGCGAAGCGGGGGGCCCCTACGAGCAGTACTTC. Its protein product is CASSEAGGPYEQYF.

The V and J genes are TRBV27 and TRBJ2-7; possibly TRBD1 for D (5 bases). Germline V gives CDR1 MNHEY, CDR2 SMNVEV (reference sequence). V was pared by 10 bases and J by 3 bases, with 10 bases between. This CDR3 region has 11 residues. CDR3 nucleotides: TGTGCCACTAGGGGCCTCTACGAGCAGTACTTC. Encoded protein: CATRGLYEQYF.

The CDR3 sequence is CASSIIGDYGYTF. The CDR3 DNA reads as TGTGCCAGTAGTATCATAGGAGACTATGGCTACACCTTC. This chain joins TRBV19 and TRBJ1-2; D is uncertain. Trimming took 3 bases from V and 3 from J, leaving 8 bases between them. The CDR3 extends over 13 amino acids. Germline V gene data show CDR1 as LNHDA and CDR2 as SQIVND (reference sequence). Full variable domain (outside the CDR3, taken from reference TRBV19 and TRBJ1-2): DGGITQSPKYLFRKEGQNVTLSCEQNLNHDAMYWYRQDPGQGLRLIYYSQIVNDFQKGDIAEGYSVSREKKESFPLTVTSAQKNPTAFYLCASSIIGDYGYTFGSGTRLTVV.

The chain links TRBV6-5 to TRBJ2-1, with D possibly matching TRBD1 (5 bases). The germline V gene encodes CDR1 MNHEY and CDR2 SVGAGI. This CDR3 has 13 residues. Trimming pared 3 bases from V and 6 bases from J, leaving 9 bases between. The chain's CDR3 is CASSYMGRNEQFF. The CDR3 bases are TGTGCCAGCAGTTATATGGGGCGCAATGAGCAGTTCTTC.

The V call is TRBV11-2, the J call TRBJ1-5, with D possibly being TRBD1 (6 bases). This CDR3 spans 16 amino acids. V was clipped by 3 bases and J by 5 bases, with 17 bases between them. From germline, CDR1 is SGHAT and CDR2 FQNNGV. The CDR3 nucleotides read TGTGCCAGCAGCTTGGGGGGGGCGGAGTGGGATCAGCCCCAGCATTTT. It yields the protein CASSLGGAEWDQPQHF.

The rearrangement joins TRBV9 to TRBJ1-2; possibly TRBD1 for D (6 bases). Germline values: CDR1 SGDLS, CDR2 YYNGEE. This CDR3 spans 14 amino acids. V was clipped by 4 bases and J by 8 bases, with 18 bases between them. DNA for the CDR3: TGTGCCAGCAGCTCATGGACAGTCCAAGGGGGCTACACCTTC. It is translated as CASSSWTVQGGYTF.